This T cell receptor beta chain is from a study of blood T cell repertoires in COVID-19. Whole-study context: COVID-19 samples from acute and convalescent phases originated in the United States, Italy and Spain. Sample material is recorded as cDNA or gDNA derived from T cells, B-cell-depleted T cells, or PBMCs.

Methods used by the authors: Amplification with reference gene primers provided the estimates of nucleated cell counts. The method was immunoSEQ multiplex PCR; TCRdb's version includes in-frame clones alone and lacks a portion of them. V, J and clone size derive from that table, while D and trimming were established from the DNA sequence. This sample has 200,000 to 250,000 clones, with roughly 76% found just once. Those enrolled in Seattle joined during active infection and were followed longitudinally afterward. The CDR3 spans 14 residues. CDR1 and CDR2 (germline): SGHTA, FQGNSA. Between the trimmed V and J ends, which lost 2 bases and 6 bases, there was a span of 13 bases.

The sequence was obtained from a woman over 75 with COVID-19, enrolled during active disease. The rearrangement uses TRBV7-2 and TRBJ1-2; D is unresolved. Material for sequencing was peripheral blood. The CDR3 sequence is CASSLFGISNGYTF. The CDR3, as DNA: TGTGCCAGCAGCTTATTCGGGATTAGTAATGGCTACACCTTC.